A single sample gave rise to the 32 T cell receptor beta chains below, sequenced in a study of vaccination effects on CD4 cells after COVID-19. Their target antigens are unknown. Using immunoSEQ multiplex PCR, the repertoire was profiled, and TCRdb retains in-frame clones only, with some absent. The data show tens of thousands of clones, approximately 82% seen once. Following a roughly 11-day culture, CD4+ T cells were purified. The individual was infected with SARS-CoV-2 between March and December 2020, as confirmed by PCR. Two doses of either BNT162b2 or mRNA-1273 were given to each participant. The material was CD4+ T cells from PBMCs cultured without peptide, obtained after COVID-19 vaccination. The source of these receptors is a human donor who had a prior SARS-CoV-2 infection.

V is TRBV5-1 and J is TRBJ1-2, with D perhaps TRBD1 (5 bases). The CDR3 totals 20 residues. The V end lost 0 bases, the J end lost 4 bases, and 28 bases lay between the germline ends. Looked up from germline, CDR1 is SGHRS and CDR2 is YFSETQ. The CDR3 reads CASSLAFSSGPYRQSYGYTF. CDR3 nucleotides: TGCGCCAGCAGCTTGGCGTTCTCGTCGGGACCGTATCGTCAAAGCTATGGCTACACCTTC.

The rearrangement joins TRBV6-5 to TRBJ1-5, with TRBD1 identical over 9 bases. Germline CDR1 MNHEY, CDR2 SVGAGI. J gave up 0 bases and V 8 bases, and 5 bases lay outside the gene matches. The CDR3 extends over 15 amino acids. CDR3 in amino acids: CASLQGANSNQPQHF. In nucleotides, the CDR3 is TGTGCCAGCCTACAGGGGGCCAATAGCAATCAGCCCCAGCATTTT.

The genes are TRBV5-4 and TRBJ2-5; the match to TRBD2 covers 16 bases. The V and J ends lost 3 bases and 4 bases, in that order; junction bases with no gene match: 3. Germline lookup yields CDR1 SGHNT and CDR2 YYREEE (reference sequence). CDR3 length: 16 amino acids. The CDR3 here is CASSWGTSGGGETQYF. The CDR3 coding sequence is TGTGCCAGCAGCTGGGGGACTAGCGGGGGGGGAGAGACCCAGTACTTC.

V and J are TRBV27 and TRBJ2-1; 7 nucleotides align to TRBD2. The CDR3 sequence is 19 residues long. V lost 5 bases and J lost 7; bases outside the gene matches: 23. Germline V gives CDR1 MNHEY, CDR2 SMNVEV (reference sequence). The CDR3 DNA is TGTGCCAGCAGTCCCAAAGCGCAGAGACTAGCAGGGTTAAGGAATGAGCAGTTCTTC. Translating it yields CASSPKAQRLAGLRNEQFF.

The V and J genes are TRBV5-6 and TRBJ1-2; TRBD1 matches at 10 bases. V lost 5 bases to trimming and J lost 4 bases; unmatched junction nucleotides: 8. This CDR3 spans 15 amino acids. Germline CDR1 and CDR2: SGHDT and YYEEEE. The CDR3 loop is CASSFDRGRVYGYTF. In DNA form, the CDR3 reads TGTGCCAGCAGTTTTGACAGGGGGCGAGTCTATGGCTACACCTTC.

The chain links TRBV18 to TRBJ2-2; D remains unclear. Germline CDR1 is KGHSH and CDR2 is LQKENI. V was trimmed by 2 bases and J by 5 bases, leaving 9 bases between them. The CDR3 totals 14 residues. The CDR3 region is CASSPGYGTGELFF. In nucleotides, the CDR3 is TGTGCCAGCTCACCAGGGTACGGTACCGGGGAGCTGTTTTTT.

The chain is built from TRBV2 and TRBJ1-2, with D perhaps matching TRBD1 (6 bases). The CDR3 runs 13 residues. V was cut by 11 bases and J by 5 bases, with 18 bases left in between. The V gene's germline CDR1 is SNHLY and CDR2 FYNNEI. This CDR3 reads CAGQTGLRYGYTF. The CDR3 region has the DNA TGTGCCGGACAGACAGGACTTCGGTATGGCTACACCTTC.

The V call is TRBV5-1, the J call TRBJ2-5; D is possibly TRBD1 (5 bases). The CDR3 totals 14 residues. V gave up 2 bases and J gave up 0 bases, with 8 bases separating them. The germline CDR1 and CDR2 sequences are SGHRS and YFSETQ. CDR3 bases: TGCGCCAGCAGCTTAGGACAATACCAAGAGACCCAGTACTTC. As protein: CASSLGQYQETQYF. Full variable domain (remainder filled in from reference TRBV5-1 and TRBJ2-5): KAGVTQTPRYLIKTRGQQVTLSCSPISGHRSVSWYQQTPGQGLQFLFEYFSETQRNKGNFPGRFSGRQFSNSRSEMNVSTLELGDSALYLCASSLGQYQETQYFGPGTRLLVL.

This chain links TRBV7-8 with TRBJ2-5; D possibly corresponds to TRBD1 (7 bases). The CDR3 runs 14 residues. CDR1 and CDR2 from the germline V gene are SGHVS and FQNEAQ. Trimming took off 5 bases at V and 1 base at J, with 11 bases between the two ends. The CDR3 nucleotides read TGTGCCAGCAGCGGGCGGGACAGCCAAGAGACCCAGTACTTC. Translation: CASSGRDSQETQYF.

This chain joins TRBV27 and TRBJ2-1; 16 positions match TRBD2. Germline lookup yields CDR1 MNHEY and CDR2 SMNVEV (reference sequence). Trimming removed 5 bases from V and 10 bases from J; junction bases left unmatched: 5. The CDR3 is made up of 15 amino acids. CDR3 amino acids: CASSAGLAGGGEQFF. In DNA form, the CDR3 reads TGTGCCAGCAGTGCGGGACTAGCGGGAGGGGGGGAGCAGTTCTTC.

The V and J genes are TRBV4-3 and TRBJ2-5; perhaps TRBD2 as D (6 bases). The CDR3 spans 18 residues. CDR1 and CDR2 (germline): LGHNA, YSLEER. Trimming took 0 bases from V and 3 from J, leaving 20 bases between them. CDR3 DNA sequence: TGCGCCAGCAGCCAAGACCGGGACTGCGTTTGGGTAAAAGAGACCCAGTACTTC. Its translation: CASSQDRDCVWVKETQYF.

The CDR3 region has the DNA TGTGCCAGCAGTGTCCCCCGGGCGGGACAGCTAGCAGCAAACTATGGCTACACCTTC. It specifies CASSVPRAGQLAANYGYTF. V and J are TRBV6-1 and TRBJ1-2; the match to TRBD1 covers 7 bases. The CDR3 spans 19 residues. The germline V gene encodes CDR1 MNHNS and CDR2 SASEGT. V was pared by 4 bases and J by 2 bases, with 19 bases of the junction left unmatched.

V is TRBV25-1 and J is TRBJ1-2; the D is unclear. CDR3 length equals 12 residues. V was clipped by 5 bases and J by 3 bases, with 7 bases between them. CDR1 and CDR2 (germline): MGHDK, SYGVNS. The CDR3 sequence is CASSKEHYGYTF. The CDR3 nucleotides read TGTGCCAGCAGTAAAGAGCACTATGGCTACACCTTC.

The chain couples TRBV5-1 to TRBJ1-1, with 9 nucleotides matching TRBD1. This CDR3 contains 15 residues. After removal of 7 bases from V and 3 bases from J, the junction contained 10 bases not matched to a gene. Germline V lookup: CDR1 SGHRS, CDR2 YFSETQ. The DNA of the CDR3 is TGCGCCAGCGGAACAGGGGGCGACTCGTACACTGAAGCTTTCTTT. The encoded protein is CASGTGGDSYTEAFF.

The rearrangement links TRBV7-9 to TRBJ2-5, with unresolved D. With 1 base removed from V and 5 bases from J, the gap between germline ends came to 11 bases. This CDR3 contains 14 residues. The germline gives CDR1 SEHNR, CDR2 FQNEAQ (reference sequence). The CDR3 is CASSLVAVDETQYF. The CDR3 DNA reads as TGTGCCAGCAGCTTAGTGGCCGTAGACGAGACCCAGTACTTC.

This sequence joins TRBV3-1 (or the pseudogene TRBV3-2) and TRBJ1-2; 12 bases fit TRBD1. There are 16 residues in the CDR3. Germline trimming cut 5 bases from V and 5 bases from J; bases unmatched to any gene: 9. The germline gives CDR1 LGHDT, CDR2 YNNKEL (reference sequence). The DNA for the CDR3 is TGTGCCAGCAGCAAGGGACAGGGGGCGCCAGGATATGGCTACACCTTC. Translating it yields CASSKGQGAPGYGYTF.

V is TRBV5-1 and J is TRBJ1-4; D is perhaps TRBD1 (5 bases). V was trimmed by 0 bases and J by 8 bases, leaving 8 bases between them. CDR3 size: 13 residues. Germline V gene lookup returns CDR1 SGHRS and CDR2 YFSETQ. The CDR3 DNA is TGCGCCAGCAGCTTGGGCTGGGGGGAAAAACTGTTTTTT. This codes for CASSLGWGEKLFF.

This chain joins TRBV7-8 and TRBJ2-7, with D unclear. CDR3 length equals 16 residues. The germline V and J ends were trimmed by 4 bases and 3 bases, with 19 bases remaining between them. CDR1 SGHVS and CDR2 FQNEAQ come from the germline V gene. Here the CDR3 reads CASSSGRFGSVYEQYF. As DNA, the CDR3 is TGTGCCAGCAGCTCCGGGCGATTCGGGTCCGTCTACGAGCAGTACTTC.

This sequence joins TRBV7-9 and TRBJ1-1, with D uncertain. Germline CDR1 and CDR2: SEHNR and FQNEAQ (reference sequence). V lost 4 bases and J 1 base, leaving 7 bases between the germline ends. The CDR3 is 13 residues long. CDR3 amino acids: CASSSSPNTEAFF. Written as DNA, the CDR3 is TGTGCCAGCAGCTCCTCACCGAACACTGAAGCTTTCTTT.

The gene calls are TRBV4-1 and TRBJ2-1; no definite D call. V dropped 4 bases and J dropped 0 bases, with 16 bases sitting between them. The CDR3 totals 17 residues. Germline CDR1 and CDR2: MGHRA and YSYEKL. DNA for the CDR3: TGCGCCAGCAGCCTTATGGCCAGACAAAGCTCCTACAATGAGCAGTTCTTC. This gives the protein CASSLMARQSSYNEQFF.

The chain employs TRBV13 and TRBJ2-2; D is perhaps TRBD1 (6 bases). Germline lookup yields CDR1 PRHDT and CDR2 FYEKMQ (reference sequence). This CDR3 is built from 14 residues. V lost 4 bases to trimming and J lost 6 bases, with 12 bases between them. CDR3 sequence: CASSSYREAGELFF. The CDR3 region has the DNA TGTGCCAGCAGCTCGTACAGGGAAGCCGGGGAGCTGTTTTTT.

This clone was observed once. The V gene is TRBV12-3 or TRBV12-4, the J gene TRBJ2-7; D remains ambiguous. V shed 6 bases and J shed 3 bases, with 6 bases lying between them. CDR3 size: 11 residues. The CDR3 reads CASSLNYEQYF. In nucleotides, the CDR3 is TGTGCCAGCAGCTTAAACTACGAGCAGTACTTC.

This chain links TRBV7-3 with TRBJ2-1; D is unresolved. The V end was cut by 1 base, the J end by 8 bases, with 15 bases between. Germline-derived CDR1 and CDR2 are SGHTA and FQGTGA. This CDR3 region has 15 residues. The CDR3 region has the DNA TGTGCCAGCAGCTTAAGACTTATCGGCAAGGATGAGCAGTTCTTC. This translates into CASSLRLIGKDEQFF.

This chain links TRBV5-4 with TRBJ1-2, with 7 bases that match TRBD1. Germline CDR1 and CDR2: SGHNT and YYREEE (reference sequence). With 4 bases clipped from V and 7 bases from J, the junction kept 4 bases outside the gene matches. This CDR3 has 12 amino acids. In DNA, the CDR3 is TGTGCCAGCAGCGAACAGGGGCTTGGCTACACCTTC. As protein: CASSEQGLGYTF. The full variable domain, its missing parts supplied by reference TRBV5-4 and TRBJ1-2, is ETGVTQSPTHLIKTRGQQVTLRCSSQSGHNTVSWYQQALGQGPQFIFQYYREEENGRGNFPPRFSGLQFPNYSSELNVNALELDDSALYLCASSEQGLGYTFGSGTRLTVV.

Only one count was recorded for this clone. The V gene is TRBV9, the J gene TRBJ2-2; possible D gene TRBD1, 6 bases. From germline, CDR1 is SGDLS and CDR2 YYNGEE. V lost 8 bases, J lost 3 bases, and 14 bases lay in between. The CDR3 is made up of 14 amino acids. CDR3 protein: CASKTGQDTGELFF. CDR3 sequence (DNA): TGTGCCAGTAAAACGGGACAAGACACCGGGGAGCTGTTTTTT.

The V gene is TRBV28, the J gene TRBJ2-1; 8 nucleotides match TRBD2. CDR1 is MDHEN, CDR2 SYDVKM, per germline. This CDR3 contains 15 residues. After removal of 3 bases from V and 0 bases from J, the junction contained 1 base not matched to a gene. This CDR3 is CASSFSGSSYNEQFF. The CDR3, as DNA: TGTGCCAGCAGTTTCAGCGGGAGCTCCTACAATGAGCAGTTCTTC.

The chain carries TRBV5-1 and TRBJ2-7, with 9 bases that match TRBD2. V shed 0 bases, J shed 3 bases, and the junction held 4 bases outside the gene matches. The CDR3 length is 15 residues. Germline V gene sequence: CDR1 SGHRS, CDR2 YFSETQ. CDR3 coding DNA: TGCGCCAGCAGCTTGGCCGGGACTAGCAGCTACGAGCAGTACTTC. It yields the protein CASSLAGTSSYEQYF.

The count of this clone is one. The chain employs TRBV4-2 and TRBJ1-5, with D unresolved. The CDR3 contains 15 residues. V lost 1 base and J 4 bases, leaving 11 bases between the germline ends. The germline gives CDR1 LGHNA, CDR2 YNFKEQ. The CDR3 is CASSQAGSVNQPQHF. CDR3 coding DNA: TGTGCCAGCAGCCAAGCGGGTAGCGTTAATCAGCCCCAGCATTTT.

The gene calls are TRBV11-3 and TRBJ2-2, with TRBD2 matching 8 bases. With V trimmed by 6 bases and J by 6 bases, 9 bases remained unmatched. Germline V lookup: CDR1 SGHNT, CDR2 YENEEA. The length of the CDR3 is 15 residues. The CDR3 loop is CASSFSGTSSGELFF. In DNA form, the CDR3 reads TGTGCCAGCAGTTTTAGCGGGACTAGTTCCGGGGAGCTGTTTTTT.

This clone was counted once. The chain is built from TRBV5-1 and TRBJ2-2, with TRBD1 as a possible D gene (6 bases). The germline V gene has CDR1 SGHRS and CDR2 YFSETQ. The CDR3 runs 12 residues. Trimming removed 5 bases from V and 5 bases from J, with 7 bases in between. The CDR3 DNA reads TGCGCCAGCAGAGGGGGTACCGGGGAGCTGTTTTTT. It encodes CASRGGTGELFF.

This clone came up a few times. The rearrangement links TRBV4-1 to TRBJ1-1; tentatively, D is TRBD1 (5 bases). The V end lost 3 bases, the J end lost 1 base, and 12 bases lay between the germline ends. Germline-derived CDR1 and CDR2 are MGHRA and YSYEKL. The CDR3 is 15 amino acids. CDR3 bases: TGCGCCAGCAGCCAGAAAGGGGCCGGGAACACTGAAGCTTTCTTT. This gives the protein CASSQKGAGNTEAFF.

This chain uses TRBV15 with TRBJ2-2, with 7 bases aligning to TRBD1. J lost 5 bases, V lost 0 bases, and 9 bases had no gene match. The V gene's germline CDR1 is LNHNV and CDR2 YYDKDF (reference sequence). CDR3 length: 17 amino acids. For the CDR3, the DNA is TGTGCCACCAGCAGAGATGAGCCACAGGGGTATACCGGGGAGCTGTTTTTT. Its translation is CATSRDEPQGYTGELFF.